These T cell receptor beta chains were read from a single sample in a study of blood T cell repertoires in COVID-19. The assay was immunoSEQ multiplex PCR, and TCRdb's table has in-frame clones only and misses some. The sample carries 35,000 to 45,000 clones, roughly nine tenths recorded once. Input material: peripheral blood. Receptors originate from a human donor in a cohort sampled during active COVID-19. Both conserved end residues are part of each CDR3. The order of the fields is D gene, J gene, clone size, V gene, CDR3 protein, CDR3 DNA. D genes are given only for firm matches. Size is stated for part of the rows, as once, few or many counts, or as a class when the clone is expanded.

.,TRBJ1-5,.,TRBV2,CASSERSGDQPQHF,TGTGCCAGCAGTGAACGGTCAGGGGATCAGCCCCAGCATTTT
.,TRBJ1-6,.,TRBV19,CASSTTGYRSPLHF,TGTGCCAGTAGTACCACAGGGTACCGTTCACCCCTCCACTTT
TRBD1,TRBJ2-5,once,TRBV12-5,CASGLVTTGRETQYF,TGTGCTAGTGGTTTGGTAACGACAGGGCGAGAGACCCAGTACTTC
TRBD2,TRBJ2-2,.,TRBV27,CASSLGRERGGGTGELFF,TGTGCCAGCAGTTTAGGGCGAGAGCGGGGGGGCGGCACCGGGGAGCTGTTTTTT
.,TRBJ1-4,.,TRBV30,CAWNVLNEKLFF,TGTGCCTGGAATGTCCTTAATGAAAAACTGTTTTTT
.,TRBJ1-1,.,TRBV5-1,CASSFTGPIGAEAFF,TGCGCCAGCAGCTTCACAGGGCCCATAGGGGCTGAAGCTTTCTTT
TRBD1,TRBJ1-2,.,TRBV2,CASRTATGVPGYTF,TGTGCCAGCAGGACTGCGACAGGGGTCCCTGGCTACACCTTC
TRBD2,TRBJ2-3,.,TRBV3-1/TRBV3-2,CASSQATALAGDTDTQYF,TGTGCCAGCAGCCAAGCGACCGCGCTAGCGGGGGACACAGATACGCAGTATTTT
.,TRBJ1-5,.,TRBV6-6,CASSKGYSNQPQHF,TGTGCCAGCAGTAAGGGGTATAGCAATCAGCCCCAGCATTTT
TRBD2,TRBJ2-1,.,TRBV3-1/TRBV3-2,CASSTISGGAYNEQFF,TGTGCCAGCAGCACAATCAGCGGGGGGGCCTACAATGAGCAGTTCTTC
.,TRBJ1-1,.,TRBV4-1,CASSQEPGRDWATEAFF,TGCGCCAGCAGCCAAGAACCAGGGAGGGATTGGGCGACTGAAGCTTTCTTT
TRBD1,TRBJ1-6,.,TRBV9,CASSETGASYNSPLHF,TGTGCCAGCAGCGAGACAGGGGCCTCTTATAATTCACCCCTCCACTTT
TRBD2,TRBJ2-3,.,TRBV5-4,CASSLGLAGTVDTQYF,TGTGCCAGCAGTTTGGGACTAGCGGGGACGGTAGATACGCAGTATTTT
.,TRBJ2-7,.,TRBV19,CASSGWGQPYEQYF,TGTGCCAGTAGTGGGTGGGGACAACCCTACGAGCAGTACTTC
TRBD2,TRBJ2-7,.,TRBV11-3,CASSSSGTYEQYF,TGTGCCAGCAGTAGTAGCGGGACCTACGAGCAGTACTTC
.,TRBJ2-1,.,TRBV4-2,CASSQESRRRDLPRAQFF,TGTGCCAGCAGCCAAGAATCAAGGCGGCGGGACCTCCCCCGGGCGCAGTTCTTC
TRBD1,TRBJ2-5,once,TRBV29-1,CSVGTGTGGQETQYF,TGCAGCGTTGGAACCGGGACAGGGGGCCAAGAGACCCAGTACTTC
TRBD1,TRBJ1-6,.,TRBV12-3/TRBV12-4,CASTKQGVSPLHF,TGTGCCAGCACCAAACAGGGGGTCTCACCCCTCCACTTT
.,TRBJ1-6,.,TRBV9,CASSVGGLNSPLHF,TGTGCCAGCAGCGTAGGAGGATTGAATTCACCCCTCCACTTT